The 8 T cell receptor beta chains below all came from one sample that was sequenced in a study of blood T cell repertoires in COVID-19. The method was immunoSEQ multiplex PCR; TCRdb's version includes in-frame clones alone and lacks a portion of them. The profile shows approximately 74,000 clones, roughly 80% of them singletons. The sequenced material came from peripheral blood. The source of these receptors is a woman over 75 with active or convalescent COVID-19.

The chain uses TRBV7-2 and TRBJ1-1, with 10 positions matching TRBD1. Trimming cost V 5 bases and J 8 bases; bases outside gene matches: 14. There are 16 residues in the CDR3. CDR1 SGHTA and CDR2 FQGNSA come from the germline V gene. Here the CDR3 DNA reads TGTGCCAGCAGCCCAATGGGACAGGGGCTTAGGGTAGAAGCTTTCTTT. Translation: CASSPMGQGLRVEAFF.

The chain uses TRBV7-2 and TRBJ2-2, with a tentative D call TRBD1 (5 bases). There are 13 residues in the CDR3. CDR1 and CDR2 (germline): SGHTA, FQGNSA. With 6 bases removed from V and 7 bases from J, the gap between germline ends came to 12 bases. In DNA form, the CDR3 reads TGTGCCAGCAGGCCTCAGGGATACGGGGAGCTGTTTTTT. Translated: CASRPQGYGELFF. Based on the CDR3 plus reference TRBV7-2 and TRBJ2-2, the full variable domain is GAGVSQSPSNKVTEKGKDVELRCDPISGHTALYWYRQSLGQGLEFLIYFQGNSAPDKSGLPSDRFSAERTGGSVSTLTIQRTQQEDSAVYLCASRPQGYGELFFGEGSRLTVL.

The CDR3 reads CATSREGVDYGYTF. As DNA, the CDR3 is TGTGCCACCAGCAGAGAAGGGGTTGACTATGGCTACACCTTC. The chain recombines TRBV15 with TRBJ1-2; D might be TRBD1 (5 bases). V lost 0 bases to trimming and J lost 3 bases, with 8 bases between them. CDR3 length: 14 amino acids. The germline V gene has CDR1 LNHNV and CDR2 YYDKDF (reference sequence).

The CDR3 spells CATSDLISEDTQYF. CDR3 in DNA: TGTGCCACCAGTGATTTGATCAGCGAGGATACGCAGTATTTT. The rearrangement uses TRBV24-1 and TRBJ2-3; D call uncertain. The germline gives CDR1 KGHDR, CDR2 SFDVKD. The CDR3 is made up of 14 amino acids. The ends were cut back, 0 bases at V and 6 bases at J, with 9 bases in the middle.

This sequence joins TRBV19 and TRBJ2-7, with a tentative D call TRBD1 (5 bases). This CDR3 has 13 amino acids. Per germline, CDR1 LNHDA and CDR2 SQIVND (reference sequence). With 3 bases removed from V and 4 bases from J, the gap between germline ends came to 10 bases. The CDR3 bases are TGTGCCAGTAGTATGGGGCCCGGGTACGAGCAGTACTTC. This codes for CASSMGPGYEQYF.

The CDR3, as DNA: TGCGCCAGCAGCCACCTGCTACAGGACTCTGGAAACACCATATATTTT. Translating it yields CASSHLLQDSGNTIYF. This chain connects TRBV4-3 to TRBJ1-3, with a tentative D call TRBD1 (5 bases). Trimming took 3 bases from V and 0 from J, leaving 12 bases between them. Germline loops: CDR1 LGHNA, CDR2 YSLEER. CDR3 length: 16 residues.

This clone appeared a few times. This chain uses TRBV20-1 with TRBJ2-1; 10 bases line up with TRBD2. The CDR3 covers 11 residues. The V gene's germline CDR1 is DFQATT and CDR2 SNEGSKA (reference sequence). The CDR3 is CRALAGDEQFF. CDR3 nucleotides: TGCAGGGCGCTAGCGGGAGATGAGCAGTTCTTC.

The CDR3 nucleotides read TGTGCCAGCAGCAGAAACAGGGAAGAGACCCAGTACTTC. Its translation is CASSRNREETQYF. This chain connects TRBV7-3 to TRBJ2-5; D is possibly TRBD1 (6 bases). Deletions cut 5 bases from V and 3 bases from J, with 10 bases between. CDR3 length equals 13 residues. Germline-derived CDR1 and CDR2 are SGHTA and FQGTGA.